The clone carrying this T cell receptor (beta chain) was picked up many times. Its antigen is not identified. Time point specified: patch test 3, about 24 weeks after DPC sensitization. Treatment described: therapeutic diphenylcyclopropenone sensitization with weekly scalp DPC. TCRdb redid the calling of the RACE reads with MiXCR, one entry per CDR3 protein. The sample consists of some 90,000 distinct CDR3 sequences, under 13% of them appearing once. The data belong to a study of human T cells and chemical hapten exposure. Whole-study results and caveats: After DPC sensitization, TCRs above 1 in 1000 frequency showed no change. In comparison with controls, expanded TCRs gave rise to a significantly larger number of large CDR3 similarity clusters. Counts of expanded TCRs (at PT1) showed a positive correlation with patch test score.

The V end lost 8 bases, the J end lost 0 bases, and 11 bases lay between the germline ends. Germline CDR1 reads MNHEY; CDR2 reads SMNVEV (reference sequence). The CDR3 spans 13 residues. The sequencing here drew on whole blood, taken in connection with sensitization to the hapten diphenylcyclopropenone (DPC). The receptor's source is a woman aged 25 to 39 with alopecia areata. Some clones in this sample may be carry-over from other donors' samples. V is TRBV27 and J is TRBJ2-7; a possible D gene is TRBD2 (5 bases). CDR3 in amino acids: CASAPGSSYEQYF. The CDR3 bases are TGTGCCAGCGCCCCGGGGAGCTCCTACGAGCAGTACTTC.